Following are 28 T cell receptor beta chains from one sample sequenced in a study of blood T cell repertoires in COVID-19. Assay used: immunoSEQ multiplex PCR; TCRdb lists only in-frame clones, some missing. Among around 68,000 clones, more than 75% were seen once, and the ten largest hold around 13%. Sequenced input: peripheral blood. The receptors here all came from a human donor in a cohort sampled during active COVID-19.

The count of this clone is one. As DNA, the CDR3 is TGCGCCAGCAGCTTACCGGGATTCGACGGCACCATATATTTT. Translation gives CASSLPGFDGTIYF. This chain links TRBV5-1 with TRBJ1-3; D unresolved. The CDR3 is made up of 14 amino acids. CDR1 is SGHRS, CDR2 YFSETQ, per germline. The V and J ends lost 2 bases and 9 bases respectively, with 15 bases between them. The full variable domain, its missing parts supplied by reference TRBV5-1 and TRBJ1-3, is KAGVTQTPRYLIKTRGQQVTLSCSPISGHRSVSWYQQTPGQGLQFLFEYFSETQRNKGNFPGRFSGRQFSNSRSEMNVSTLELGDSALYLCASSLPGFDGTIYFGEGSWLTVV.

The chain combines TRBV6-5 with TRBJ2-1; TRBD1 matches at 8 bases. This CDR3 has 13 amino acids. Germline V CDR1 and CDR2: MNHEY, SVGAGI. J was trimmed by 4 bases and V by 11 bases; bases with no gene match: 7. CDR3: CALERQGYNEQFF. The CDR3 region has the DNA TGTGCCTTGGAGCGACAGGGGTACAATGAGCAGTTCTTC.

This chain connects TRBV5-1 to TRBJ2-6; TRBD2 is a possible D gene (5 bases). The CDR3 extends over 16 amino acids. Trimming removed 0 bases from V and 0 bases from J, with 7 bases in between. Germline V gene sequence: CDR1 SGHRS, CDR2 YFSETQ. The DNA for the CDR3 is TGCGCCAGCAGCTTGGGAGGGTTCTCTGGGGCCAACGTCCTGACTTTC. Its protein product is CASSLGGFSGANVLTF. Complete variable domain (other parts from reference TRBV5-1 and TRBJ2-6): KAGVTQTPRYLIKTRGQQVTLSCSPISGHRSVSWYQQTPGQGLQFLFEYFSETQRNKGNFPGRFSGRQFSNSRSEMNVSTLELGDSALYLCASSLGGFSGANVLTFGAGSRLTVL.

V and J are TRBV5-1 and TRBJ2-5, with 7 bases aligning to TRBD1. This CDR3 has 13 amino acids. Germline lookup yields CDR1 SGHRS and CDR2 YFSETQ. With V trimmed by 2 bases and J by 7 bases, 5 bases remained unmatched. CDR3: CASSLGGGRTQYF. The CDR3 DNA follows: TGCGCCAGCAGCTTAGGGGGCGGTCGGACCCAGTACTTC.

The chain links TRBV18 to TRBJ2-5; D might be TRBD1 (6 bases). Trimming took off 6 bases at V and 5 bases at J, with 22 bases between the two ends. CDR3 size: 16 residues. CDR1 is KGHSH and CDR2 is LQKENI in the germline V gene. This CDR3 reads CASSPRVGAKEETQYF. The CDR3 DNA follows: TGTGCCAGCTCCCCCCGGGTGGGGGCCAAGGAGGAGACCCAGTACTTC.

The chain employs TRBV15 and TRBJ1-1; 8 bases agree with TRBD1. The germline V gene encodes CDR1 LNHNV and CDR2 YYDKDF (reference sequence). Trimming took 3 bases from V and 5 from J; bases not matched to a gene: 8. The CDR3 spans 15 residues. CDR3 in DNA: TGTGCCACCAGCAGCACGACAGGGGTTGGGACTGAAGCTTTCTTT. As protein: CATSSTTGVGTEAFF. Variable domain in full (rest from reference TRBV15 and TRBJ1-1): DAMVIQNPRYQVTQFGKPVTLSCSQTLNHNVMYWYQQKSSQAPKLLFHYYDKDFNNEADTPDNFQSRRPNTSFCFLDIRSPGLGDTAMYLCATSSTTGVGTEAFFGQGTRLTVV.

The gene calls are TRBV2 and TRBJ1-5; 8 nucleotides match TRBD1. The V gene end was trimmed by 6 bases and the J gene end by 9 bases; junction bases not matched to a gene: 4. This CDR3 is built from 12 residues. Germline V gives CDR1 SNHLY, CDR2 FYNNEI. The chain's CDR3 is CASRAGGLPQHF. The CDR3 DNA sequence: TGTGCCAGCAGGGCAGGGGGCTTGCCCCAGCATTTT.

This clone was recorded many times. This chain joins TRBV4-1 and TRBJ2-3, with D possibly TRBD2 on 5 matching bases. The V and J ends lost 0 bases and 2 bases respectively, with 15 bases between them. From germline, CDR1 is MGHRA and CDR2 YSYEKL. CDR3 length equals 17 residues. CDR3 sequence (DNA): TGCGCCAGCAGCCAAGAAGTCCCGGGGAAGGTCACAGATACGCAGTATTTT. It yields the protein CASSQEVPGKVTDTQYF.

The chain recombines TRBV7-6 with TRBJ2-1; 15 nucleotides align to TRBD2. Looked up from germline, CDR1 is SGHVS and CDR2 is FNYEAQ. This CDR3 contains 20 residues. Trimming took 2 bases from V and 7 from J; bases not matched to a gene: 15. CDR3 amino acids: CASSLSGGLGLAGGLNEQFF. CDR3 DNA: TGTGCCAGCAGCTTATCGGGCGGCCTGGGACTAGCGGGGGGCCTTAATGAGCAGTTCTTC. Based on the CDR3 plus reference TRBV7-6 and TRBJ2-1, the full variable domain is GAGVSQSPRYKVTKRGQDVALRCDPISGHVSLYWYRQALGQGPEFLTYFNYEAQQDKSGLPNDRFSAERPEGSISTLTIQRTEQRDSAMYRCASSLSGGLGLAGGLNEQFFGPGTRLTVL.

The chain joins TRBV10-3 to TRBJ1-4; the D gene is possibly TRBD1 (6 bases). The V gene's germline CDR1 is ENHRY and CDR2 SYGVKD. The CDR3 runs 15 residues. The V and J ends lost 3 bases and 6 bases respectively, with 14 bases between them. The CDR3 reads CAISDRGKTDEKLFF. CDR3 sequence (DNA): TGTGCCATCAGTGACAGGGGAAAAACGGATGAAAAACTGTTTTTT.

There are a few counts of this clone. This chain connects TRBV5-1 to TRBJ2-7; D might be TRBD1 (5 bases). CDR3 length: 16 residues. Germline loops: CDR1 SGHRS, CDR2 YFSETQ. Trimming took 1 base from V and 4 from J, leaving 18 bases between them. CDR3 coding DNA: TGCGCCAGCAGCTTGAAGGGGATGGGCGAACCTTACGAGCAGTACGTC. Protein product: CASSLKGMGEPYEQYV.

This clone was detected once. The chain couples TRBV20-1 to TRBJ2-1; 8 bases map to TRBD2. This CDR3 is built from 14 residues. V lost 3 bases and J lost 8; bases outside the gene matches: 9. Germline V gene data show CDR1 as DFQATT and CDR2 as SNEGSKA (reference sequence). The CDR3 reads CSASFRGGLYEQFF. CDR3 in DNA: TGCAGTGCTAGTTTTCGGGGGGGCCTCTATGAGCAGTTCTTC.

This chain connects TRBV5-1 to TRBJ2-1, with 10 bases matching TRBD2. The CDR3 runs to 15 residues. Germline loops: CDR1 SGHRS, CDR2 YFSETQ. Germline trimming cut 1 base from V and 9 bases from J; bases unmatched to any gene: 7. CDR3 sequence (DNA): TGCGCCAGCAGCTTGCTGGAGCGGGGGGGAGGTGAGCAGTTCTTC. Encoded protein: CASSLLERGGGEQFF.

This rearrangement joins TRBV15 to TRBJ2-5; a weak D match, TRBD2 (5 bases). Trimming left V 0 bases short and J 5 bases short, with 13 bases between. There are 15 residues in the CDR3. Germline CDR1 and CDR2: LNHNV and YYDKDF (reference sequence). DNA of the CDR3: TGTGCCACCAGCAGAGATTTATCGGGGTCGGAGACCCAGTACTTC. It yields the protein CATSRDLSGSETQYF.

The count of this clone is one. The chain uses TRBV7-2 and TRBJ1-5; D is unclear. Between the trimmed V and J ends, which lost 1 base and 9 bases, there was a span of 16 bases. Germline CDR1 is SGHTA and CDR2 is FQGNSA. This CDR3 comprises 15 residues. The CDR3 DNA follows: TGTGCCAGCAGCTTAGGAGGTCGGGGTCTGGGGCCCCAGCATTTT. It specifies CASSLGGRGLGPQHF.

This clone showed up many times. The J gene is TRBJ2-7, the V gene TRBV9; D may be TRBD2 (6 bases). The germline V and J ends were trimmed by 0 bases and 7 bases, with 17 bases remaining between them. The CDR3 has 15 amino acids. The V gene's germline CDR1 is SGDLS and CDR2 YYNGEE. CDR3 in DNA: TGTGCCAGCAGCGTAGCTAGCCGGGCTAGCGCTGAGCAGTACGTC. Translation gives CASSVASRASAEQYV.

This clone has a single count. V is TRBV5-6 and J is TRBJ1-2; 10 nucleotides align to TRBD1. Per germline, CDR1 SGHDT and CDR2 YYEEEE. This CDR3 has 15 residues. Trimming at V came to 4 bases and at J to 4 bases, leaving 7 bases not matched to a gene. CDR3 coding DNA: TGTGCCAGCAGCCGCGGGGACAGGGGTTCCTATGGCTACACCTTC. This translates into CASSRGDRGSYGYTF.

The chain carries TRBV6-2 or TRBV6-3 and TRBJ1-5, with 7 bases lining up with TRBD1. The CDR3 contains 13 residues. The V and J ends lost 3 bases and 7 bases, in that order; junction bases with no gene match: 3. Germline CDR1 and CDR2: MNHEY and SVGEGT. CDR3 sequence reads: CASSYEQGQPQHF. As DNA, the CDR3 is TGTGCCAGCAGTTATGAACAGGGGCAGCCCCAGCATTTT.

This chain links TRBV15 with TRBJ1-1; D remains ambiguous. Germline-derived CDR1 and CDR2 are LNHNV and YYDKDF (reference sequence). CDR3 size: 15 residues. The V end lost 0 bases, the J end lost 2 bases, and 10 bases lay between the germline ends. For the CDR3, the DNA is TGTGCCACCAGCAGAGATCTGGGCAGAAACACTGAAGCTTTCTTT. It translates to CATSRDLGRNTEAFF.

This clone was observed a few times. The J gene is TRBJ2-1, the V gene TRBV14, with 10 bases lining up with TRBD2. Looked up from germline, CDR1 is SGHDN and CDR2 is FVKESK. Trimming took 1 base from V and 8 from J; bases not matched to a gene: 17. This CDR3 is 19 amino acids long. CDR3: CASSQVGGNSGGRIYEQFF. In DNA form, the CDR3 reads TGTGCCAGCAGCCAAGTAGGAGGCAATAGCGGGGGGAGGATCTATGAGCAGTTCTTC.

The rearrangement uses TRBV5-1 and TRBJ1-3; 7 bases match TRBD1. The CDR3 loop spans 16 amino acids. The germline CDR1 and CDR2 sequences are SGHRS and YFSETQ. The V gene end was trimmed by 4 bases and the J gene end by 4 bases; junction bases not matched to a gene: 11. The CDR3 sequence: CASSPTGSGSGNTIYF. The CDR3 DNA sequence: TGCGCCAGCAGCCCGACAGGGTCCGGTTCCGGAAACACCATATATTTT.

This clone is a singleton in its sample. This chain connects TRBV30 to TRBJ1-4, with 9 bases aligning to TRBD1. The germline gives CDR1 GTSNPN, CDR2 SVGIG (reference sequence). CDR3 length equals 15 residues. The V and J ends lost 3 bases and 7 bases, in that order; junction bases with no gene match: 9. For the CDR3, the DNA is TGTGCCTGGAGGCCGGGGGGACAGGGTGGTGAAAAACTGTTTTTT. Translated, it gives CAWRPGGQGGEKLFF.

This sequence joins TRBV11-2 and TRBJ1-6; the match to TRBD1 covers 8 bases. This CDR3 is 15 amino acids long. The V gene end was trimmed by 5 bases and the J gene end by 14 bases; junction bases not matched to a gene: 14. Germline V gene sequence: CDR1 SGHAT, CDR2 FQNNGV. The CDR3 region is CASSRIGDRSRSLHF. The CDR3 bases are TGTGCCAGCAGCCGGATCGGGGACAGGTCCCGTTCCCTCCACTTT.

The V call is TRBV3-1 (or the pseudogene TRBV3-2), the J call TRBJ2-5; 9 positions agree with TRBD1. The CDR3 runs 15 residues. Germline-derived CDR1 and CDR2 are LGHDT and YNNKEL (reference sequence). The V and J ends lost 2 bases and 8 bases, in that order; junction bases with no gene match: 9. CDR3 nucleotide sequence: TGTGCCAGCAGCCAACTCTCCTCGGACAGGGGAACCCAGTACTTC. It yields the protein CASSQLSSDRGTQYF.

The CDR3 sequence is CASSQRGQGMNTEAFF. In DNA form, the CDR3 reads TGTGCCAGCAGCCAAAGGGGCCAGGGTATGAACACTGAAGCTTTCTTT. The rearrangement links TRBV3-1 (or the pseudogene TRBV3-2) to TRBJ1-1; TRBD1 is a possible D gene (5 bases). CDR1 and CDR2 (germline): LGHDT, YNNKEL (reference sequence). Trimming pared 2 bases from V and 0 bases from J, leaving 13 bases between. This CDR3 is built from 16 residues.

J is TRBJ1-3 and V is TRBV6-5; D gene uncertain. Trimming cost V 6 bases and J 0 bases, with 9 bases left between them. The CDR3 is made up of 14 amino acids. Germline CDR1 and CDR2: MNHEY and SVGAGI. The CDR3 bases are TGTGCCAGCAGAAAGACGGGCTCTGGAAACACCATATATTTT. It yields the protein CASRKTGSGNTIYF.

The chain employs TRBV4-1 and TRBJ1-4; TRBD1 matches 8 bases. The V gene end was trimmed by 1 base and the J gene end by 5 bases; junction bases not matched to a gene: 6. Germline CDR1 and CDR2: MGHRA and YSYEKL. The CDR3 is made up of 16 amino acids. The CDR3 bases are TGCGCCAGCAGCCAAGGGGTACAGGGGGTAAATGAAAAACTGTTTTTT. Translated: CASSQGVQGVNEKLFF.

This clone has a count of ten or more. V gene TRBV6-6 combines with J gene TRBJ2-3; 8 nucleotides agree with TRBD2. This CDR3 contains 12 residues. Trimming took 5 bases from V and 11 from J; bases not matched to a gene: 6. Germline CDR1 is MNHNY and CDR2 is SVGAGI (reference sequence). The CDR3 DNA is TGTGCCAGCAGTACCCGGACTAGCTTGCAGTATTTT. It translates to CASSTRTSLQYF.